Following are 21 T cell receptor beta chains from one sample sequenced in a study of T cell changes during pregnancy in multiple sclerosis. Sequencing used immunoSEQ multiplex PCR; TCRdb keeps in-frame clones, though not all of them. The top ten clones hold around 0.93% of a sample with 45,000 to 75,000 clones, approximately 92% of them seen once. The starting material was peripheral blood, obtained in the first trimester of pregnancy. These receptors were obtained from a female donor with multiple sclerosis, enrolled in a pregnancy study.

V is TRBV6-1 and J is TRBJ1-3; 10 bases agree with TRBD1. Germline V gene data show CDR1 as MNHNS and CDR2 as SASEGT. The CDR3 length is 16 residues. With V trimmed by 2 bases and J by 3 bases, 4 bases remained unmatched. This CDR3 is CASSEWTGGIGNTIYF. In nucleotides, the CDR3 is TGTGCCAGCAGTGAATGGACAGGGGGAATTGGAAACACCATATATTTT.

The chain links TRBV4-3 to TRBJ1-3, with unresolved D. In germline, CDR1 is LGHNA, CDR2 YSLEER. This CDR3 contains 16 residues. The germline V and J ends were trimmed by 0 bases and 4 bases, with 13 bases remaining between them. The CDR3 protein is CASSQDLRGSGNTIYF. CDR3 bases: TGCGCCAGCAGCCAAGATTTACGAGGGTCGGGAAACACCATATATTTT.

In its sample, this clone was seen once. CDR3 sequence reads: CASSLTGSGSPLHF. The CDR3 DNA reads TGTGCCAGCAGCTTGACAGGGTCGGGTTCACCCCTCCACTTT. V is TRBV11-2 and J is TRBJ1-6; 7 positions match TRBD1. Per the germline V gene, CDR1 is SGHAT and CDR2 is FQNNGV. The CDR3 contains 14 residues. J was trimmed by 9 bases and V by 3 bases; bases with no gene match: 5.

J is TRBJ1-4 and V is TRBV2; maybe TRBD1 (6 bases). Trimming took 4 bases from V and 0 from J, leaving 15 bases between them. CDR3 size: 17 residues. Germline assignment: CDR1 SNHLY and CDR2 FYNNEI. DNA for the CDR3: TGTGCCAGCAGTGGGGGGGGCGCGGGAGCAACTAATGAAAAACTGTTTTTT. Translated: CASSGGGAGATNEKLFF. The full variable domain, rest sourced from reference TRBV2 and TRBJ1-4, is EPEVTQTPSHQVTQMGQEVILRCVPISNHLYFYWYRQILGQKVEFLVSFYNNEISEKSEIFDDQFSVERPDGSNFTLKIRSTKLEDSAMYFCASSGGGAGATNEKLFFGSGTQLSVL.

This chain links TRBV9 with TRBJ2-5; TRBD2 matches 8 bases. The CDR3 loop spans 16 amino acids. V trimming: 1 base; J trimming: 2 bases; junction bases outside the gene matches: 7. Germline V gene data show CDR1 as SGDLS and CDR2 as YYNGEE. The CDR3 region has the DNA TGTGCCAGCAGCGTACTCCGCGGGGGGCCGCAAGAGACCCAGTACTTC. Translating it yields CASSVLRGGPQETQYF. The full variable domain, rest sourced from reference TRBV9 and TRBJ2-5, is DSGVTQTPKHLITATGQRVTLRCSPRSGDLSVYWYQQSLDQGLQFLIQYYNGEERAKGNILERFSAQQFPDLHSELNLSSLELGDSALYFCASSVLRGGPQETQYFGPGTRLLVL.

The chain is built from TRBV11-2 and TRBJ2-2; D may be TRBD2 (5 bases). The CDR3 is 15 amino acids. The V end was cut by 1 base, the J end by 7 bases, with 13 bases between. Germline V gene lookup returns CDR1 SGHAT and CDR2 FQNNGV. The CDR3 nucleotides read TGTGCCAGCAGCTTAGTCTCCGGGAAAGGCGGGGAGCTGTTTTTT. It is translated as CASSLVSGKGGELFF.

The rearrangement joins TRBV7-3 to TRBJ2-6; D perhaps matches TRBD2 (6 bases). V dropped 0 bases and J dropped 0 bases, with 12 bases sitting between them. The CDR3 is made up of 18 amino acids. CDR1 and CDR2 (germline): SGHTA, FQGTGA. CDR3 in DNA: TGTGCCAGCAGCTTAACGTCCGGGGGAAGCTCTGGGGCCAACGTCCTGACTTTC. It yields the protein CASSLTSGGSSGANVLTF.

The V and J genes are TRBV27 and TRBJ2-1; 10 bases align to TRBD2. Trimming removed 0 bases from V and 7 bases from J; junction bases left unmatched: 6. Germline V gene lookup returns CDR1 MNHEY and CDR2 SMNVEV (reference sequence). This CDR3 region has 16 residues. The CDR3 DNA sequence: TGTGCCAGCAGTTTATCGATAGCGGGGGGTTTTAATGAGCAGTTCTTC. Translating gives CASSLSIAGGFNEQFF.

The rearrangement uses TRBV7-3 and TRBJ2-1, with 8 bases fitting TRBD2. V lost 1 base to trimming and J lost 3 bases; unmatched junction nucleotides: 2. Germline CDR1 is SGHTA and CDR2 is FQGTGA. The CDR3 totals 15 residues. In DNA, the CDR3 is TGTGCCAGCAGCTTAATCGGGGGGGTCTACAATGAGCAGTTCTTC. It is translated as CASSLIGGVYNEQFF.

The J gene is TRBJ1-2, the V gene TRBV7-6; D is unclear. Germline V lookup: CDR1 SGHVS, CDR2 FNYEAQ. The length of the CDR3 is 16 residues. Deletions cut 5 bases from V and 3 bases from J, with 19 bases between. The CDR3 coding sequence is TGTGCCAGCAGCCCCGCCCGGGGTCCAAACTACTATGGCTACACCTTC. Its protein product is CASSPARGPNYYGYTF. Combining the CDR3 with reference TRBV7-6 and TRBJ1-2 gives the whole variable domain GAGVSQSPRYKVTKRGQDVALRCDPISGHVSLYWYRQALGQGPEFLTYFNYEAQQDKSGLPNDRFSAERPEGSISTLTIQRTEQRDSAMYRCASSPARGPNYYGYTFGSGTRLTVV.

This clone was seen only once. V usage is TRBV5-1 and J usage is TRBJ1-2; D unclear. Germline-derived CDR1 and CDR2 are SGHRS and YFSETQ. This CDR3 is 15 amino acids long. Trimming cost V 3 bases and J 0 bases, with 12 bases left between them. The CDR3 is CASSWNSASNYGYTF. For the CDR3, the DNA is TGCGCCAGCAGCTGGAACAGTGCCTCTAACTATGGCTACACCTTC. Supplemented by reference TRBV5-1 and TRBJ1-2, the full variable domain reads KAGVTQTPRYLIKTRGQQVTLSCSPISGHRSVSWYQQTPGQGLQFLFEYFSETQRNKGNFPGRFSGRQFSNSRSEMNVSTLELGDSALYLCASSWNSASNYGYTFGSGTRLTVV.

This clone was counted once. The chain has TRBV30 and TRBJ1-3, with a tentative D call TRBD1 (5 bases). The CDR3 extends over 12 amino acids. Germline V gene sequence: CDR1 GTSNPN, CDR2 SVGIG (reference sequence). V was trimmed by 1 base and J by 4 bases, leaving 5 bases between them. CDR3 nucleotide sequence: TGTGCCTGGAGTGCAGGGGGAAACACCATATATTTT. Translation gives CAWSAGGNTIYF.

This clone was seen only a few times. V and J are TRBV18 and TRBJ1-1; D is uncertain. The CDR3 sequence is 10 residues long. The germline V and J ends were trimmed by 9 bases and 3 bases, with 5 bases remaining between them. From germline, CDR1 is KGHSH and CDR2 LQKENI. CDR3 nucleotides: TGTGCCAGTCAGGACACTGAAGCTTTCTTT. Its protein is CASQDTEAFF.

The chain joins TRBV7-2 to TRBJ2-7; 14 bases line up with TRBD2. Germline CDR1 SGHTA, CDR2 FQGNSA. J lost 2 bases, V lost 6 bases, and 9 bases had no gene match. The CDR3 sequence is 17 residues long. The CDR3 nucleotides are TGTGCCAGCAGAAAGGGGACTAGCGGGGGTCTTACCTACGAGCAGTACTTC. Encoded protein: CASRKGTSGGLTYEQYF.

The V call is TRBV4-2, the J call TRBJ2-6, with 8 nucleotides matching TRBD1. CDR1 is LGHNA and CDR2 is YNFKEQ in the germline V gene. After removal of 1 base from V and 3 bases from J, the junction contained 5 bases not matched to a gene. The CDR3 is 17 residues long. The CDR3 DNA reads TGTGCCAGCAGCCAAGGGCAGGGGGCGCATGGGGCCAACGTCCTGACTTTC. This encodes CASSQGQGAHGANVLTF.

The J gene is TRBJ1-4, the V gene TRBV30; D remains unclear. CDR1 is GTSNPN, CDR2 SVGIG, per germline (reference sequence). V gave up 3 bases and J gave up 14 bases, with 13 bases separating them. CDR3 size: 11 residues. The CDR3 is CAWSPSEGLFF. CDR3 in DNA: TGTGCCTGGAGCCCTTCGGAGGGTCTGTTTTTT. The entire variable domain, with the rest obtained from reference TRBV30 and TRBJ1-4, is as follows: SQTIHQWPATLVQPVGSPLSLECTVEGTSNPNLYWYRQAAGRGLQLLFYSVGIGQISSEVPQNLSASRPQDRQFILSSKKLLLSDSGFYLCAWSPSEGLFFGSGTQLSVL.

CDR3 sequence reads: CASSQSLPFTNEQFF. CDR3 DNA sequence: TGCGCCAGCAGCCAATCTCTACCTTTCACCAATGAGCAGTTCTTC. The genes are TRBV4-3 and TRBJ2-1; D is uncertain. Germline-derived CDR1 and CDR2 are LGHNA and YSLEER. V was clipped by 2 bases and J by 6 bases, with 14 bases between them. The length of the CDR3 is 15 residues.

The chain recombines TRBV7-3 with TRBJ1-1, with D perhaps matching TRBD1 (5 bases). With 4 bases removed from V and 4 bases from J, the gap between germline ends came to 16 bases. CDR1 and CDR2 (germline): SGHTA, FQGTGA. The CDR3 loop spans 15 amino acids. Written as DNA, the CDR3 is TGTGCCAGCAGCTCACACCCAGGGTCGGGCACTGAAGCTTTCTTT. This sequence encodes CASSSHPGSGTEAFF.

V usage is TRBV9 and J usage is TRBJ1-1; TRBD1 is a possible D gene (6 bases). V gave up 0 bases and J gave up 3 bases, with 15 bases separating them. The CDR3 sequence is 16 residues long. Germline assignment: CDR1 SGDLS and CDR2 YYNGEE. This CDR3 reads CASSVESGRGDTEAFF. In nucleotides, the CDR3 is TGTGCCAGCAGCGTAGAGAGCGGCAGGGGAGACACTGAAGCTTTCTTT.

The chain is built from TRBV29-1 and TRBJ1-2, with D perhaps TRBD1 (6 bases). The CDR3 length is 12 residues. The V gene's germline CDR1 is SQVTM and CDR2 ANQGSEA. Trimming took off 7 bases at V and 7 bases at J, with 16 bases between the two ends. CDR3: CSDTNTGLGYTF. CDR3 DNA sequence: TGCAGCGACACAAATACAGGGCTTGGCTACACCTTC.

The gene calls are TRBV27 and TRBJ1-2, with a possible D match to TRBD1 (5 bases). Trimming cost V 5 bases and J 7 bases, with 14 bases left between them. Germline V gene sequence: CDR1 MNHEY, CDR2 SMNVEV (reference sequence). CDR3 length: 13 amino acids. In DNA, the CDR3 is TGTGCCAGCAGTATTGGGGGAGGGAGTGGCTACACCTTC. Protein product: CASSIGGGSGYTF.